Listed below are T cell receptor beta chains from one sample, sequenced in a study of blood T cell repertoires in COVID-19. The protocol was immunoSEQ multiplex PCR, while the TCRdb copy is restricted to in-frame clones and leaves out a portion. Seen here are roughly 200,000 clones, approximately 88% observed once, and the top ten hold approximately 30%. The specimen sequenced was peripheral blood. All receptors derive from a man aged 40-49 years with acute or convalescent COVID-19. Both conserved end residues are part of each CDR3. A D gene is named only where the DNA matches it firmly. Size is stated for part of the rows, as once, few or many counts, or as a class when the clone is expanded.

cdr3_aa: CAWSPGQGIGELFF
cdr3_nt: TGTGCCTGGAGTCCGGGACAGGGAATCGGGGAGCTGTTTTTT
d_call: TRBD1
j_call: TRBJ2-2
clone_size: NA
v_call: TRBV30

cdr3_aa: CASSFRTSGHNEQFF
cdr3_nt: TGTGCCAGCAGCTTTCGGACTAGCGGACACAATGAGCAGTTCTTC
d_call: TRBD2
j_call: TRBJ2-1
clone_size: NA
v_call: TRBV7-9

cdr3_aa: CAISEPRGIAGVKEQYF
cdr3_nt: TGTGCCATCAGTGAGCCAAGGGGAATAGCGGGAGTGAAGGAGCAGTACTTC
d_call: TRBD2
j_call: TRBJ2-7
clone_size: NA
v_call: TRBV10-3

cdr3_aa: CASSIRLAGIGDTQYF
cdr3_nt: TGTGCCAGTAGTATTAGACTAGCGGGAATTGGTGATACGCAGTATTTT
d_call: TRBD2
j_call: TRBJ2-3
clone_size: NA
v_call: TRBV19

cdr3_aa: CASSSDLMTGMNYGYTF
cdr3_nt: TGTGCCAGCAGTTCAGACCTCATGACAGGGATGAACTATGGCTACACCTTC
d_call: TRBD1
j_call: TRBJ1-2
clone_size: NA
v_call: TRBV25-1

cdr3_aa: CASSYNTEWQPQHF
cdr3_nt: TGTGCCAGCAGTTACAATACCGAGTGGCAGCCCCAGCATTTT
d_call: NA
j_call: TRBJ1-5
clone_size: NA
v_call: TRBV6-2/TRBV6-3

cdr3_aa: CASSQVLGSTEAFF
cdr3_nt: TGTGCCAGCAGCCAAGTTCTAGGGAGCACTGAAGCTTTCTTT
d_call: NA
j_call: TRBJ1-1
clone_size: NA
v_call: TRBV14

cdr3_aa: CASRSFSGTGLEGYTF
cdr3_nt: TGTGCCAGCAGATCATTCTCCGGGACAGGGTTAGAGGGCTACACCTTC
d_call: TRBD1
j_call: TRBJ1-2
clone_size: NA
v_call: TRBV3-1/TRBV3-2

cdr3_aa: CASSLAGARETQYF
cdr3_nt: TGTGCCAGCAGCTTAGCGGGGGCTCGGGAGACCCAGTACTTC
d_call: NA
j_call: TRBJ2-5
clone_size: NA
v_call: TRBV7-6

cdr3_aa: CAIRGTDEKLFF
cdr3_nt: TGTGCCATCAGGGGCACAGATGAAAAACTGTTTTTT
d_call: NA
j_call: TRBJ1-4
clone_size: NA
v_call: TRBV10-3

cdr3_aa: CASSLGRDGYTF
cdr3_nt: TGTGCCAGCAGTTTGGGTCGGGATGGCTACACCTTC
d_call: NA
j_call: TRBJ1-2
clone_size: few
v_call: TRBV12-3/TRBV12-4

cdr3_aa: CASSTYGQGIANYGYTF
cdr3_nt: TGTGCCAGTAGTACATATGGACAGGGGATAGCTAACTATGGCTACACCTTC
d_call: TRBD1
j_call: TRBJ1-2
clone_size: NA
v_call: TRBV19

cdr3_aa: CASSELRDGGYTF
cdr3_nt: TGTGCCAGCAGTGAATTACGGGATGGTGGCTACACCTTC
d_call: NA
j_call: TRBJ1-2
clone_size: NA
v_call: TRBV2

cdr3_aa: CATSDSMGCIGCWGQHNSPLHF
cdr3_nt: TGTGCCACCAGTGATTCAATGGGTTGTATAGGCTGTTGGGGACAACATAATTCACCCCTCCACTTT
d_call: NA
j_call: TRBJ1-6
clone_size: NA
v_call: TRBV24-1

cdr3_aa: CASSLVTDSYGYTF
cdr3_nt: TGCGCCAGCAGCTTGGTGACTGACTCCTATGGCTACACCTTC
d_call: NA
j_call: TRBJ1-2
clone_size: few
v_call: TRBV5-1

cdr3_aa: CASSVSGTDNEQFF
cdr3_nt: TGTGCCAGCAGCGTTTCTGGGACAGACAATGAGCAGTTCTTC
d_call: TRBD1
j_call: TRBJ2-1
clone_size: once
v_call: TRBV9

cdr3_aa: CASSFPRSREVPHEQYF
cdr3_nt: TGTGCCAGCAGCTTCCCCCGGAGCCGGGAGGTTCCCCACGAGCAGTACTTC
d_call: TRBD2
j_call: TRBJ2-7
clone_size: NA
v_call: TRBV11-2

cdr3_aa: CASSPDRDQPQHF
cdr3_nt: TGTGCCAGCAGCCCGGACAGGGATCAGCCCCAGCATTTT
d_call: TRBD1
j_call: TRBJ1-5
clone_size: once
v_call: TRBV12-3/TRBV12-4

cdr3_aa: CASSVGGRGEQYF
cdr3_nt: TGTGCCAGCAGTGTCGGGGGAAGGGGCGAGCAGTACTTC
d_call: NA
j_call: TRBJ2-7
clone_size: NA
v_call: TRBV2

cdr3_aa: CASSFERKSAEAFF
cdr3_nt: TGCGCCAGCAGCTTCGAGAGAAAAAGCGCTGAAGCTTTCTTT
d_call: NA
j_call: TRBJ1-1
clone_size: NA
v_call: TRBV5-1

cdr3_aa: CASSSAREGWNTGELFF
cdr3_nt: TGCGCCAGCAGTTCCGCGAGGGAGGGTTGGAACACCGGGGAGCTGTTTTTT
d_call: TRBD2
j_call: TRBJ2-2
clone_size: NA
v_call: TRBV10-1

cdr3_aa: CASSLGRDSTYEQYF
cdr3_nt: TGTGCCAGCAGCTTAGGCAGGGACTCAACCTACGAGCAGTACTTC
d_call: NA
j_call: TRBJ2-7
clone_size: NA
v_call: TRBV7-2

cdr3_aa: CASSSSSGIMTQYF
cdr3_nt: TGTGCCAGCAGCTCCTCTAGCGGGATTATGACCCAGTACTTC
d_call: TRBD2
j_call: TRBJ2-5
clone_size: NA
v_call: TRBV11-2